This is a list of T cell receptor beta chains from one sample in a study of a mutant IDH1 vaccine in newly diagnosed glioma. Sequenced by immunoSEQ multiplex PCR; TCRdb stores in-frame clones only, minus some. The table shows tens of thousands of clones, with less than 75% occurring only once. The antigens of these receptors remain unknown. Sequences were derived from peripheral blood mononuclear cells (PBMCs), sampled from a glioma patient whose treatment included an IDH1 peptide vaccine. The receptor source for this set is a middle-aged man with glioma. Some clones in this sample may be carry-over from other donors' samples. Both conserved end residues are part of each CDR3. D genes are given only for firm matches. The size entry is marked missing in some rows and otherwise reads once, few, many or a size class.

V: TRBV6-5; D: TRBD1; J: TRBJ1-2; size: NA; DNA: TGTGCCAGCAGTTACGGGACAGACTATGGCTACACCTTC; CDR3: CASSYGTDYGYTF
V: TRBV19; D: TRBD1; J: TRBJ2-1; size: NA; DNA: TGTGCCAGTAGTATCGACAGGGGACTTTACAATGAGCAGTTCTTC; CDR3: CASSIDRGLYNEQFF
V: TRBV30; D: TRBD2; J: TRBJ2-7; size: NA; DNA: TGTGCCTGGAGCTGGCGGGGGGAAGGCGAGCAGTACTTC; CDR3: CAWSWRGEGEQYF
V: TRBV4-1; D: TRBD1; J: TRBJ2-2; size: NA; DNA: TGCGCCAGCAGCCAGACAGGGTCCACCGGGGAGCTGTTTTTT; CDR3: CASSQTGSTGELFF
V: TRBV28; D: TRBD2; J: TRBJ2-3; size: medium-sized; DNA: TGTGCCAGCACCGCCCTAGCGGGGGGGGCAGATACGCAGTATTTT; CDR3: CASTALAGGADTQYF
V: TRBV11-2; D: NA; J: TRBJ1-1; size: NA; DNA: TGTGCCAGCAGCGGATCCTCCACTGAAGCTTTCTTT; CDR3: CASSGSSTEAFF
V: TRBV6-5; D: NA; J: TRBJ1-6; size: NA; DNA: TGTGCCAGCAGTTATTTAGGGAATTCACCCCTCCACTTT; CDR3: CASSYLGNSPLHF
V: TRBV21-1; D: NA; J: TRBJ1-2; size: NA; DNA: TGTGCCAGCAGCAAAAATTTCGGACCGCCCCTTTGGAATTTCTATGGCTACACCTTC; CDR3: CASSKNFGPPLWNFYGYTF
V: TRBV5-6; D: TRBD1; J: TRBJ2-2; size: NA; DNA: TGTGCCAGCAGCGGGTGGGGTGGACAGGGGACGACCGGGGAGCTGTTTTTT; CDR3: CASSGWGGQGTTGELFF
V: TRBV9; D: NA; J: TRBJ1-1; size: few; DNA: TGTGCCAGCAGCGCCCGCCAAAACACTGAAGCTTTCTTT; CDR3: CASSARQNTEAFF
V: TRBV5-1; D: TRBD2; J: TRBJ2-3; size: once; DNA: TGCGCCAGCAGCTTGACCCCGGGGGGGACAGATACGCAGTATTTT; CDR3: CASSLTPGGTDTQYF
V: TRBV30; D: NA; J: TRBJ1-5; size: NA; DNA: TGTGCCTGGAGTGTAGGGAAGGAAGATCAGCCCCAGCATTTT; CDR3: CAWSVGKEDQPQHF
V: TRBV19; D: TRBD1; J: TRBJ2-2; size: NA; DNA: TGTGCCAGTAAGAGTGTGGGACAGACCTCGAACACCGGGGAGCTGTTTTTT; CDR3: CASKSVGQTSNTGELFF
V: TRBV30; D: NA; J: TRBJ1-2; size: few; DNA: TGTGCCTGGAGTGTACAATATGGCTACACCTTC; CDR3: CAWSVQYGYTF
V: TRBV19; D: TRBD1; J: TRBJ2-7; size: NA; DNA: TGTGCCAGTGCGAGGTCCGGGACAGGGAGCTACGAGCAGTACTTC; CDR3: CASARSGTGSYEQYF
V: TRBV9; D: TRBD1; J: TRBJ1-1; size: NA; DNA: TGTGCCAGCAGCGTCGACGGGACAGGGAACACTGAAGCTTTCTTT; CDR3: CASSVDGTGNTEAFF
V: TRBV19; D: TRBD2; J: TRBJ2-2; size: few; DNA: TGTGCCAGTAGGGGAATCGGACTAGCGGGGGGCGCCGGGGAGCTGTTTTTT; CDR3: CASRGIGLAGGAGELFF